This T cell receptor (beta chain) was identified during a study of CD8 T cells in ankylosing spondylitis. Per germline, CDR1 SGHTA and CDR2 FQGNSA. Trimming stripped 1 base from V and 3 bases from J, with 9 bases between. CDR3 size: 14 residues. This clonotype was found many times. Its antigen is currently unknown. Overall study findings and caveats: It appeared that ankylosing spondylitis blood was characterized by a TCR beta motif of several highly homologous variants. Before this, some motif variants had been reported in reactive arthritis synovial fluid and blood.

From the 5' RACE reads, TCRdb called clonotypes with MiXCR, one entry per CDR3 protein. The sample contains 700,000 to 1,000,000 distinct CDR3 sequences, 12% of which appear only once. The sequencing input was blood, either unsorted or a sorted T cell fraction (not recorded which). This clonotype originated in a male donor with ankylosing spondylitis. The chain uses TRBV7-2 and TRBJ1-1; D uncertain. DNA for the CDR3: TGTGCCAGCAGCTTAGTTTATAGCTACACTGAAGCTTTCTTT. It yields the protein CASSLVYSYTEAFF. The entire variable domain, with the rest obtained from reference TRBV7-2 and TRBJ1-1, is as follows: GAGVSQSPSNKVTEKGKDVELRCDPISGHTALYWYRQSLGQGLEFLIYFQGNSAPDKSGLPSDRFSAERTGGSVSTLTIQRTQQEDSAVYLCASSLVYSYTEAFFGQGTRLTVV.